The clone carrying this TCR beta chain was seen more than once but under ten times. The antigen is undetermined. This entry comes from a study of response to subunit inactivated influenza vaccine. The CDR3 is 15 residues long. Germline V gene lookup returns CDR1 SGHRS and CDR2 YFSETQ. V lost 4 bases, J lost 5 bases, and 7 bases stayed unmatched. One entry per CDR3 protein results from TCRdb running MiXCR on the RT-PCR reads. The repertoire consists of roughly 670,000 distinct CDR3 sequences, with 14% occurring once and the leading ten covering 7.6%. Study-level results: Authors suggested each seasonal influenza vaccination recruits few new T cells.

The receptor was derived from a man aged 50 or older who received an inactivated influenza vaccine. The rearrangement joins TRBV5-1 to TRBJ2-2, with 8 nucleotides matching TRBD1. Sequences were derived from PBMCs from blood, sampled 14 days before vaccination. The DNA for the CDR3 is TGCGCCAGCAGCGAAAGGACAGGGAATACCGGGGAGCTGTTTTTT. This codes for CASSERTGNTGELFF. The full variable domain, in which reference TRBV5-1 and TRBJ2-2 provide the parts outside the CDR3, is KAGVTQTPRYLIKTRGQQVTLSCSPISGHRSVSWYQQTPGQGLQFLFEYFSETQRNKGNFPGRFSGRQFSNSRSEMNVSTLELGDSALYLCASSERTGNTGELFFGEGSRLTVL.